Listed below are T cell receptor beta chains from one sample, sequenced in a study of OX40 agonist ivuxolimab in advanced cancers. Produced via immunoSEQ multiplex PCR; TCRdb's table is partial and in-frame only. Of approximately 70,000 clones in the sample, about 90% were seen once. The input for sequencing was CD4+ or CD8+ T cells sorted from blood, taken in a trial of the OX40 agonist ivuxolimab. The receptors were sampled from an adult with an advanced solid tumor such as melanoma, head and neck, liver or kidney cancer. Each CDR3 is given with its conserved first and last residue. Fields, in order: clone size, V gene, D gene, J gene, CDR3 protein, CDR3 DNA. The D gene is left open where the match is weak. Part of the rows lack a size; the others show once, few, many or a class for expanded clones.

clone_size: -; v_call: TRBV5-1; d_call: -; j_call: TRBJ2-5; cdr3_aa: CASSPPAEETQYF; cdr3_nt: TGCGCCAGCAGCCCACCGGCAGAAGAGACCCAGTACTTC
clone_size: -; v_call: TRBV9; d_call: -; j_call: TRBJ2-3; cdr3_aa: CASSPDRDTQYF; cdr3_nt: TGTGCCAGCAGCCCGGACCGGGATACGCAGTATTTT
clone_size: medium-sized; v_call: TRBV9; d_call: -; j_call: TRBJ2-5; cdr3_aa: CASSVEETQYF; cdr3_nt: TGTGCCAGCAGCGTAGAAGAGACCCAGTACTTC
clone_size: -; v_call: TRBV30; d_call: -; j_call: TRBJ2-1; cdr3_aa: CAWLWGRGKNEQFF; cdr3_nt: TGTGCCTGGCTATGGGGTAGAGGAAAAAATGAGCAGTTCTTC
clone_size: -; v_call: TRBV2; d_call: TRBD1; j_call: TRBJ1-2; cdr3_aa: CASSEGQGAGGYTF; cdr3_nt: TGTGCCAGCAGTGAAGGGCAGGGGGCGGGGGGCTACACCTTC
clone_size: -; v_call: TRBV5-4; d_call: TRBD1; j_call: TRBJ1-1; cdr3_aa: CASSLETGMMGAEAFF; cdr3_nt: TGTGCCAGCAGCTTGGAGACAGGGATGATGGGCGCTGAAGCTTTCTTT
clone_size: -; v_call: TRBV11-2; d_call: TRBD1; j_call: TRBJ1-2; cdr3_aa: CASSQDGTGSHNYGYTF; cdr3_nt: TGTGCCAGCAGCCAAGACGGGACAGGGTCTCACAACTATGGCTACACCTTC
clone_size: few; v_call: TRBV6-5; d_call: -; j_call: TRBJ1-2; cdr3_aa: CASSQFASGTYGYTF; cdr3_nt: TGTGCCAGCAGTCAATTCGCGTCCGGGACCTATGGCTACACCTTC
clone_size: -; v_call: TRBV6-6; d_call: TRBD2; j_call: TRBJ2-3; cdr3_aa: CAGTSGGGYTDTQYF; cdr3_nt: TGTGCCGGCACCTCTGGCGGGGGGTACACAGATACGCAGTATTTT
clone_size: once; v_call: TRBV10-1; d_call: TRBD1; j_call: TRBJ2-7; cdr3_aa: CASSESGDSAKQYF; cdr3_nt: TGCGCCAGCAGTGAGTCGGGGGACAGTGCTAAGCAGTACTTC
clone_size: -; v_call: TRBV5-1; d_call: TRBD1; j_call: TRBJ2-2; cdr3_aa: CASSLVGGHGELFF; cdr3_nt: TGCGCCAGCAGCTTGGTAGGGGGCCACGGGGAGCTGTTTTTT
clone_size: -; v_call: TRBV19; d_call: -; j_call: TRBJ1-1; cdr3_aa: CASSIKRVGTEAFF; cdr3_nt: TGTGCCAGTAGTATAAAAAGGGTAGGAACTGAAGCTTTCTTT
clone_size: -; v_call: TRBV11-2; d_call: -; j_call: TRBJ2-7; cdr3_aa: CASSLGGGVSYEQYF; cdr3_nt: TGTGCCAGCAGCTTAGGGGGCGGAGTCTCCTACGAGCAGTACTTC
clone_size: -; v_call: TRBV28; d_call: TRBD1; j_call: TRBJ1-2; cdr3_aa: CASSSTGTYEDGYTF; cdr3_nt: TGTGCCAGCAGTTCGACAGGGACCTATGAGGATGGCTACACCTTC
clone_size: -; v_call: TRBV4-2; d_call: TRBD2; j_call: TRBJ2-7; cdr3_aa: CASSQDRVAGDEQYF; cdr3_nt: TGTGCCAGCAGCCAAGACCGGGTAGCGGGAGACGAGCAGTACTTC
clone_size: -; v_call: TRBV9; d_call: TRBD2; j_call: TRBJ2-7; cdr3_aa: CASSVGSSGVYEQYF; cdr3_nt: TGTGCCAGCAGCGTAGGGAGTAGCGGGGTCTACGAGCAGTACTTC
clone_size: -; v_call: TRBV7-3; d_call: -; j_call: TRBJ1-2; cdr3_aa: CASSEQGIDGYTF; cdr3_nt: TGTGCCAGCAGCGAACAGGGTATCGATGGCTACACCTTC
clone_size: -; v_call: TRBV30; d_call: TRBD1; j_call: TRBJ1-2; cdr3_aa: CAWRTTGGSFGYTF; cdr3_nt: TGTGCCTGGAGGACGACAGGGGGCTCGTTTGGCTACACCTTC
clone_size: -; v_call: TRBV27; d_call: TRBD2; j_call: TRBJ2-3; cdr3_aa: CASSLRGGVITDTQYF; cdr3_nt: TGTGCCAGCAGCCTACGGGGGGGGGTAATCACAGATACGCAGTATTTT
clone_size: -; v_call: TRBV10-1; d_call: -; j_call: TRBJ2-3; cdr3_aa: CASAEARAGEDTQYF; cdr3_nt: TGCGCCAGCGCCGAAGCTCGGGCAGGGGAAGATACGCAGTATTTT
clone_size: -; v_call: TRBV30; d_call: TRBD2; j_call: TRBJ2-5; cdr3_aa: CAWSTGGGETQYF; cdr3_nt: TGTGCCTGGAGTACGGGGGGTGGAGAGACCCAGTACTTC
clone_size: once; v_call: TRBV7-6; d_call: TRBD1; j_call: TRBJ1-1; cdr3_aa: CASSLSRDRAVNTEAFF; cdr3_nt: TGTGCCAGCAGTCTATCCCGGGACAGGGCCGTAAACACTGAAGCTTTCTTT
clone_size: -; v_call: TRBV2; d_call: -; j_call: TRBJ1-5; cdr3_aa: CASRADTDNQPQHF; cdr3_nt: TGTGCCAGCAGGGCTGACACAGATAATCAGCCCCAGCATTTT
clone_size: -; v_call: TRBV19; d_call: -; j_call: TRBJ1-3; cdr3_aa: CASSSIGASGNTIYF; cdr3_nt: TGTGCCAGTAGTTCGATCGGGGCCTCTGGAAACACCATATATTTT
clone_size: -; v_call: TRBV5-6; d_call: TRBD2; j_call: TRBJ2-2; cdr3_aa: CASSGSGRAITGELFF; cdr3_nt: TGTGCCAGCAGCGGTAGCGGGAGGGCCATCACCGGGGAGCTGTTTTTT
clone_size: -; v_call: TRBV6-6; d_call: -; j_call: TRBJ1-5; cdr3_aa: CASSRGEPQHF; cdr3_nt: TGTGCCAGCAGTAGGGGGGAGCCCCAGCATTTT
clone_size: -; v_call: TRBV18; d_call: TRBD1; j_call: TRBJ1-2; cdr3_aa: CASFADRDYGYTF; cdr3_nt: TGTGCCAGCTTCGCGGACAGGGACTATGGCTACACCTTC
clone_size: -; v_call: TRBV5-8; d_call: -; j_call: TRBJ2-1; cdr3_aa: CASSLEGGTYNEQFF; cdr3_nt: TGTGCCAGCAGCTTGGAGGGGGGCACCTACAATGAGCAGTTCTTC
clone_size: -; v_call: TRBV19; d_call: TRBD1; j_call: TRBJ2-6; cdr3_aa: CASSITPGQGVRGANVLTF; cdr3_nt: TGTGCCAGTAGTATCACCCCCGGACAGGGGGTACGGGGGGCCAACGTCCTGACTTTC
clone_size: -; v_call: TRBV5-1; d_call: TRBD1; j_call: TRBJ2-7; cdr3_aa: CASSLVGTVEYEQYF; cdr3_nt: TGCGCCAGCAGCTTGGTTGGGACAGTCGAATACGAGCAGTACTTC
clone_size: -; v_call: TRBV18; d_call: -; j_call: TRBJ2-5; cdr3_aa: CASSPMDQETQYF; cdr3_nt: TGTGCCAGCTCACCGATGGACCAAGAGACCCAGTACTTC
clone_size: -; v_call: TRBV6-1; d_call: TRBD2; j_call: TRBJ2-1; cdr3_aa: CASSEAPGGVYNEQFF; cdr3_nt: TGTGCCAGCAGTGAAGCGCCCGGGGGGGTATACAATGAGCAGTTCTTC
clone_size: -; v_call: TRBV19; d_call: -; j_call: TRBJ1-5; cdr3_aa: CASSIQGGNQPQHF; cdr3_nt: TGTGCCAGTAGTATACAGGGAGGCAATCAGCCCCAGCATTTT
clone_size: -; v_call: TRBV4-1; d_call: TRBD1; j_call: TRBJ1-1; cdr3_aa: CASSHLPGTGGTEAFF; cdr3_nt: TGCGCCAGCAGCCACTTGCCCGGGACAGGGGGCACTGAAGCTTTCTTT
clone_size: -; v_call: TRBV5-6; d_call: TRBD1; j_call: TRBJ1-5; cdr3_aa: CASSIQGDDQPQHF; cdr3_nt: TGTGCCAGCAGCATACAGGGGGATGATCAGCCCCAGCATTTT
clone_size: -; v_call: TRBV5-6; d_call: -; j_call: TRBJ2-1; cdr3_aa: CASSLGRSSYNEQFF; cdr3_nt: TGTGCCAGCAGCTTGGGGAGGAGCTCCTACAATGAGCAGTTCTTC
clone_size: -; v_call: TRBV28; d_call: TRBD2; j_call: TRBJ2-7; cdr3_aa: CASSLGFGRREQYF; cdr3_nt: TGTGCCAGCAGTTTGGGGTTCGGGAGGCGGGAGCAGTACTTC
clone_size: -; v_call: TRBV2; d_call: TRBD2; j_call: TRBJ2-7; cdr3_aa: CASKREGPREQYF; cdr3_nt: TGTGCCAGCAAGCGGGAGGGCCCTCGCGAGCAGTACTTC
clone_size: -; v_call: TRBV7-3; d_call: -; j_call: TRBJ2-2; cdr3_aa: CASSLTTGAGRTGELFF; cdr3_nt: TGTGCCAGCAGCTTAACTACGGGGGCCGGGAGGACCGGGGAGCTGTTTTTT
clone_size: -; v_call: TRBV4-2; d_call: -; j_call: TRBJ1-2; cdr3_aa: CASSLDSNYGYTF; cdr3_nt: TGTGCCAGCAGCTTGGACAGTAACTATGGCTACACCTTC
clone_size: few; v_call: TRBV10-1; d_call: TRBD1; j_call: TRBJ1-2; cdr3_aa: CASRIPSGTGHGYTF; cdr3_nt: TGCGCCAGCCGGATCCCAAGCGGGACAGGGCATGGCTACACCTTC
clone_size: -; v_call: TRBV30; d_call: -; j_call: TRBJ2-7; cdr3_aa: CAWRSGYSSYEQYF; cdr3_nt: TGTGCCTGGAGAAGCGGCTATAGCTCCTACGAGCAGTACTTC
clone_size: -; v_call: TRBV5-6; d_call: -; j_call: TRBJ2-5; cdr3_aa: CASSAGGREETQYF; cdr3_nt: TGTGCCAGCAGCGCTGGGGGCAGGGAGGAGACCCAGTACTTC
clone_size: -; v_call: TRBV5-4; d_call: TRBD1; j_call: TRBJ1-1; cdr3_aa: CASSIGQGVTEAFF; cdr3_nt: TGTGCCAGCAGCATAGGACAGGGGGTCACTGAAGCTTTCTTT
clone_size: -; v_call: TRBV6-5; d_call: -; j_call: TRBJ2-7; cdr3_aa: CASTGPLYEQYF; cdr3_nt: TGTGCCAGCACCGGGCCTTTGTACGAGCAGTACTTC
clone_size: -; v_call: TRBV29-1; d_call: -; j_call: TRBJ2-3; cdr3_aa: CSVMTRSTDTQYF; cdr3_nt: TGCAGCGTGATGACACGGAGCACAGATACGCAGTATTTT
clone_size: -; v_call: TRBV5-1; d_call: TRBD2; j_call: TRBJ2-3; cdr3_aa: CASSWAGGTDTQYF; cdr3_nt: TGCGCCAGCAGCTGGGCGGGGGGCACAGATACGCAGTATTTT
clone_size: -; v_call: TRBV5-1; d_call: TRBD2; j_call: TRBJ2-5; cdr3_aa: CASSLVGTSGRETQYF; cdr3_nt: TGCGCCAGCAGCTTGGTCGGGACTAGCGGGAGAGAGACCCAGTACTTC
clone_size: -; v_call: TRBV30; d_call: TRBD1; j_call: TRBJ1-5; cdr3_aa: CAWSKGDREGNQPQHF; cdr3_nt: TGTGCCTGGAGCAAAGGGGACAGGGAGGGCAATCAGCCCCAGCATTTT